These T cell receptor beta chains were read from a single sample in a study of beta chain features in type 1 diabetes. This table comes from immunoSEQ multiplex PCR, and its TCRdb copy is limited to in-frame clones, with some not included. The sample lists roughly 330,000 clones, 11% seen once, with 0.015% in the top ten. Material for sequencing was naive CD4+ T cells from blood. These receptors all come from a woman aged 25 to 39 in good health. The CDR3 runs from the conserved cysteine through the conserved F or W. A D gene is named only where the DNA matches it firmly. Clone size is shown for a subset of rows, as once, few, many or a class of expanded clone.

V	size	J	D	CDR3	DNA
TRBV28	few	TRBJ2-1	NA	CASSQQGLSYNEQFF	TGTGCCAGCAGTCAACAGGGTTTGTCCTACAATGAGCAGTTCTTC
TRBV7-9	NA	TRBJ2-5	NA	CASSYQEYETQYF	TGTGCCAGCAGCTACCAGGAATATGAGACCCAGTACTTC
TRBV4-2	few	TRBJ2-1	TRBD2	CASSRAGMEALDEQFF	TGTGCCAGCAGCCGAGCGGGGATGGAGGCCCTCGATGAGCAGTTCTTC
TRBV29-1	NA	TRBJ1-3	NA	CSVAGTPKSSGNTIYF	TGCAGCGTTGCCGGGACACCCAAGAGCTCTGGAAACACCATATATTTT
TRBV5-1	NA	TRBJ2-5	NA	CASSLTSPQETQYF	TGCGCCAGCAGCTTGACTAGCCCCCAAGAGACCCAGTACTTC
TRBV9	few	TRBJ2-2	TRBD1	CASSVSGQGPTGELFF	TGTGCCAGCAGCGTATCGGGACAGGGGCCCACCGGGGAGCTGTTTTTT
TRBV30	few	TRBJ1-1	TRBD1	CAWSRTGGLRDTEAFF	TGTGCCTGGAGCCGGACAGGGGGTCTTAGGGACACTGAAGCTTTCTTT
TRBV6-5	NA	TRBJ1-1	TRBD1	CASRPDRGMNTEAFF	TGTGCCAGCAGACCCGACAGGGGTATGAACACTGAAGCTTTCTTT
TRBV28	NA	TRBJ2-1	TRBD1	CASSTGTGGHEQFF	TGTGCCAGCAGCACCGGGACAGGGGGCCATGAGCAGTTCTTC
TRBV2	NA	TRBJ2-7	TRBD2	CASKASGNYEQYF	TGTGCCAGCAAGGCTAGCGGGAACTACGAGCAGTACTTC
TRBV5-1	few	TRBJ2-5	NA	CASSLYNQETQYF	TGCGCCAGCAGCTTGTACAACCAAGAGACCCAGTACTTC
TRBV5-8	NA	TRBJ2-7	NA	CASSLYGTPSEQYF	TGTGCCAGCAGCTTATACGGGACTCCCTCCGAGCAGTACTTC
TRBV6-5	NA	TRBJ2-7	NA	CASSYKLGASPYEQYF	TGTGCCAGCAGTTACAAGTTGGGGGCCTCCCCCTACGAGCAGTACTTC
TRBV7-2	few	TRBJ2-7	NA	CASSLVAIGSYEQYF	TGTGCCAGCAGCTTGGTAGCGATCGGGTCCTACGAGCAGTACTTC
TRBV7-9	NA	TRBJ1-5	NA	CASSLGGERKPQHF	TGTGCCAGCAGTTTGGGTGGAGAAAGGAAGCCCCAGCATTTT
TRBV9	NA	TRBJ2-1	NA	CASGLGGRSSYNEQFF	TGTGCCAGCGGTCTGGGGGGACGAAGCTCCTACAATGAGCAGTTCTTC
TRBV7-2	NA	TRBJ1-2	TRBD1	CASSLLQQGTYTF	TGTGCCAGCAGCTTACTCCAACAGGGGACCTACACCTTC
TRBV4-1	few	TRBJ2-1	TRBD2	CASSQDWASGRVYNEQFF	TGCGCCAGCAGCCAAGATTGGGCTAGCGGGAGGGTATACAATGAGCAGTTCTTC
TRBV4-3	NA	TRBJ2-3	TRBD1	CASSRPGTGVTDTQYF	TGCGCCAGCAGCCGACCCGGGACAGGGGTGACAGATACGCAGTATTTT
TRBV7-9	few	TRBJ2-3	TRBD1	CASSLDGQGFADTQYF	TGTGCCAGCAGCTTAGATGGACAGGGATTTGCAGATACGCAGTATTTT
TRBV30	few	TRBJ1-2	NA	CAWSMGRTYGYTF	TGTGCCTGGAGTATGGGGCGGACCTATGGCTACACCTTC
TRBV30	NA	TRBJ2-2	NA	CAWKPGLWDTGELFF	TGTGCCTGGAAACCGGGACTGTGGGACACCGGGGAGCTGTTTTTT
TRBV4-3	NA	TRBJ2-3	TRBD1	CASSQDPTGSTDTQYF	TGCGCCAGCAGCCAAGATCCGACAGGGAGCACAGATACGCAGTATTTT
TRBV7-2	NA	TRBJ2-7	TRBD2	CASSLSSGLAGARYEQYF	TGTGCCAGCAGCTTGTCATCGGGACTAGCGGGAGCGAGATACGAGCAGTACTTC
TRBV4-1	NA	TRBJ2-1	TRBD1	CASSQDPAGTGRHNEQFF	TGCGCCAGCAGCCAAGATCCAGCCGGGACAGGGCGTCACAATGAGCAGTTCTTC
TRBV5-1	few	TRBJ2-5	TRBD2	CASSSRTSGTGTQYF	TGCGCCAGCAGCTCCAGGACTAGCGGGACGGGGACCCAGTACTTC
TRBV11-1	few	TRBJ2-1	TRBD2	CASSSGGTSGIYNEQFF	TGTGCCAGCAGCTCCGGAGGGACTAGCGGGATCTACAATGAGCAGTTCTTC
TRBV27	few	TRBJ2-7	TRBD1	CASPGQGVYEQYF	TGTGCCAGCCCCGGACAGGGGGTTTACGAGCAGTACTTC